These 30 T cell receptor beta chains were sequenced from one sample in a study of blood T cell repertoires in COVID-19. The assay was immunoSEQ multiplex PCR, and TCRdb's table has in-frame clones only and misses some. The sample has 250,000 or so clones; roughly 80% are singletons. Sequencing used peripheral blood. The receptors originated from a woman in her 70s with acute or convalescent COVID-19.

The chain combines TRBV6-5 with TRBJ1-1; D possibly corresponds to TRBD1 (5 bases). The germline CDR1 and CDR2 sequences are MNHEY and SVGAGI. The V end was cut by 1 base, the J end by 1 base, with 13 bases between. The CDR3 length is 16 residues. The DNA for the CDR3 is TGTGCCAGCAGTTACTATGGGGGAGGGTCGAACACTGAAGCTTTCTTT. It yields the protein CASSYYGGGSNTEAFF.

This clone was seen a handful of times. Within the sample, other DNA sequences also encode this same CDR3. V is TRBV6-2 or TRBV6-3 and J is TRBJ1-3, with D hard to call. V gave up 3 bases and J gave up 0 bases, with 9 bases separating them. The CDR3 sequence is 15 residues long. Germline-derived CDR1 and CDR2 are MNHEY and SVGEGT. Here the CDR3 reads CASSYRRSSGNTIYF. In nucleotides, the CDR3 is TGTGCCAGCAGTTATCGGCGGAGCTCTGGAAACACCATATATTTT.

The V gene is TRBV18, the J gene TRBJ2-5, with 7 bases lining up with TRBD2. The CDR3 is made up of 15 amino acids. Germline CDR1 reads KGHSH; CDR2 reads LQKENI. With 6 bases clipped from V and 2 bases from J, the junction kept 9 bases outside the gene matches. DNA of the CDR3: TGTGCCAGCTCGCAGGGAGCGGGGCCTCAAGAGACCCAGTACTTC. The encoded protein is CASSQGAGPQETQYF. The full variable domain, completed using reference TRBV18 and TRBJ2-5, is NAGVMQNPRHLVRRRGQEARLRCSPMKGHSHVYWYRQLPEEGLKFMVYLQKENIIDESGMPKERFSAEFPKEGPSILRIQQVVRGDSAAYFCASSQGAGPQETQYFGPGTRLLVL.

This chain links TRBV4-3 with TRBJ1-1, with D perhaps matching TRBD1 (5 bases). The V and J ends lost 0 bases and 9 bases respectively, with 11 bases between them. The CDR3 covers 13 residues. CDR1 LGHNA and CDR2 YSLEER come from the germline V gene. CDR3 amino acids: CASSQEYRGKAFF. In DNA form, the CDR3 reads TGCGCCAGCAGCCAAGAGTATCGGGGGAAAGCTTTCTTT.

This chain connects TRBV3-1 (or the pseudogene TRBV3-2) to TRBJ1-6; D is unclear. Germline V gene sequence: CDR1 LGHDT, CDR2 YNNKEL (reference sequence). The CDR3 runs 15 residues. Trimming stripped 1 base from V and 7 bases from J, with 11 bases between. The DNA for the CDR3 is TGTGCCAGCAGCCAAGGAATTTTGGAGAATTCACCCCTCCACTTT. Translation gives CASSQGILENSPLHF.

The V and J genes are TRBV27 and TRBJ1-5, with a weak D call TRBD1 (6 bases). Germline V gene lookup returns CDR1 MNHEY and CDR2 SMNVEV (reference sequence). Trimming pared 5 bases from V and 3 bases from J, leaving 14 bases between. The CDR3 has 15 residues. The CDR3 DNA reads as TGTGCCAGCAGTCCCTGGGCAGGGGCCAATCAGCCCCAGCATTTT. Translation gives CASSPWAGANQPQHF.

The rearrangement uses TRBV9 and TRBJ1-2; 10 positions agree with TRBD1. Germline assignment: CDR1 SGDLS and CDR2 YYNGEE. CDR3 size: 13 residues. Germline trimming cut 4 bases from V and 8 bases from J; bases unmatched to any gene: 5. The CDR3 DNA reads as TGTGCCAGCAGCACCGGGACAGGGGAAGGCTACACCTTC. Its protein product is CASSTGTGEGYTF.

The chain is built from TRBV19 and TRBJ2-2; 7 nucleotides align to TRBD1. Germline values: CDR1 LNHDA, CDR2 SQIVND (reference sequence). J lost 3 bases, V lost 4 bases, and 8 bases had no gene match. The CDR3 covers 16 residues. CDR3 DNA: TGTGCCAGTAGTACCCCAACAGGGGTAGACACCGGGGAGCTGTTTTTT. The encoded protein is CASSTPTGVDTGELFF.

This sequence joins TRBV5-1 and TRBJ1-2; 7 positions agree with TRBD1. The CDR3 contains 14 residues. The junction had 3 bases not matched to a gene; V was cut back by 0 bases and J by 4 bases. CDR1 is SGHRS, CDR2 YFSETQ, per germline. CDR3: CASSLGSGGYGYTF. In DNA, the CDR3 is TGCGCCAGCAGCTTGGGGTCAGGGGGCTATGGCTACACCTTC. Complete variable domain (other parts from reference TRBV5-1 and TRBJ1-2): KAGVTQTPRYLIKTRGQQVTLSCSPISGHRSVSWYQQTPGQGLQFLFEYFSETQRNKGNFPGRFSGRQFSNSRSEMNVSTLELGDSALYLCASSLGSGGYGYTFGSGTRLTVV.

This chain uses TRBV7-2 with TRBJ1-2, with D perhaps matching TRBD1 (5 bases). The CDR3 consists of 15 residues. Trimming removed 3 bases from V and 2 bases from J, with 13 bases in between. The germline V gene has CDR1 SGHTA and CDR2 FQGNSA. CDR3 nucleotides: TGTGCCAGCAGCTTCGGGCAGGGTGTGAACTATGGCTACACCTTC. Its translation is CASSFGQGVNYGYTF.

The V call is TRBV9, the J call TRBJ1-4; 8 bases agree with TRBD1. The J segment lost 10 bases and the V segment lost 4 bases, leaving 12 bases of the junction unmatched. CDR3 length: 15 amino acids. The germline CDR1 and CDR2 sequences are SGDLS and YYNGEE. Here the CDR3 reads CASSPQGQDTGKLFF. The CDR3 coding sequence is TGTGCCAGCAGCCCCCAGGGACAGGACACAGGAAAACTGTTTTTT.

The V gene is TRBV7-2, the J gene TRBJ2-7, with 7 positions matching TRBD1. Germline V gene sequence: CDR1 SGHTA, CDR2 FQGNSA. The CDR3 has 14 amino acids. J was trimmed by 0 bases and V by 5 bases; bases with no gene match: 4. The CDR3 sequence is CASSVGQYSYEQYF. Here the CDR3 DNA reads TGTGCCAGCAGCGTGGGACAGTACTCCTACGAGCAGTACTTC.

The chain uses TRBV7-2 and TRBJ2-3; the D is unclear. Germline V gene sequence: CDR1 SGHTA, CDR2 FQGNSA. V was clipped by 5 bases and J by 1 base, with 10 bases between them. This CDR3 has 14 amino acids. DNA for the CDR3: TGTGCCAGCAGCGGGCCTTTCCGCACAGATACGCAGTATTTT. Residues: CASSGPFRTDTQYF.

This sequence joins TRBV5-8 and TRBJ2-7, with 12 nucleotides matching TRBD2. This CDR3 region has 16 residues. Germline loops: CDR1 SGHTS, CDR2 YDEGEE. V shed 0 bases, J shed 2 bases, and the junction held 3 bases outside the gene matches. The DNA for the CDR3 is TGTGCCAGCAGCTTGGGACTAGCGGGGGCCCCCTACGAGCAGTACTTC. Translated: CASSLGLAGAPYEQYF.

The table lists this clone with a few counts. V and J are TRBV5-8 and TRBJ2-1; D is ambiguous. Germline V CDR1 and CDR2: SGHTS, YDEGEE. CDR3 size: 13 residues. Trimming pared 2 bases from V and 8 bases from J, leaving 11 bases between. CDR3 sequence (DNA): TGTGCCAGCAGCTTCGGCCAAGCGTATGAGCAGTTCTTC. Translation: CASSFGQAYEQFF. Combining the CDR3 with reference TRBV5-8 and TRBJ2-1 gives the whole variable domain EAGVTQSPTHLIKTRGQQATLRCSPISGHTSVYWYQQALGLGLQFLLWYDEGEERNRGNFPPRFSGRQFPNYSSELNVNALELEDSALYLCASSFGQAYEQFFGPGTRLTVL.

The genes are TRBV27 and TRBJ2-1; D gene unclear. V lost 5 bases and J 1 base, leaving 9 bases between the germline ends. The CDR3 consists of 14 residues. Looked up from germline, CDR1 is MNHEY and CDR2 is SMNVEV (reference sequence). The CDR3 coding sequence is TGTGCCAGCAGTCGGTATGATTCCTACAATGAGCAGTTCTTC. Amino acid sequence: CASSRYDSYNEQFF.

The chain combines TRBV3-1 (or the pseudogene TRBV3-2) with TRBJ1-2; D might be TRBD1 (6 bases). The CDR3 runs 15 residues. CDR1 and CDR2 (germline): LGHDT, YNNKEL (reference sequence). The V and J ends lost 0 bases and 6 bases respectively, with 14 bases between them. As DNA, the CDR3 is TGTGCCAGCAGCCAAGATTGGGGGGGCGCGGATGGCTACACCTTC. This codes for CASSQDWGGADGYTF.

The CDR3, as DNA: TGTGCCAGCAGCTTGAGCTACGGGTTCGAGCAGTACTTC. Translation gives CASSLSYGFEQYF. V and J are TRBV27 and TRBJ2-7; D is ambiguous. Looked up from germline, CDR1 is MNHEY and CDR2 is SMNVEV (reference sequence). Trimming left V 6 bases short and J 6 bases short, with 15 bases between. The CDR3 runs to 13 residues.

CDR3 protein: CASSYVQGTYGYTF. CDR3 nucleotide sequence: TGTGCCAGCAGTTACGTGCAGGGGACGTATGGCTACACCTTC. The rearrangement uses TRBV6-2 or TRBV6-3 and TRBJ1-2; TRBD1 might be the D (6 bases). V lost 2 bases and J 5 bases, leaving 12 bases between the germline ends. Germline CDR1 MNHEY, CDR2 SVGEGT. CDR3 size: 14 residues.

This chain connects TRBV21-1 to TRBJ2-7; TRBD2, as called in the table, went unchecked against the DNA. TRBV21-1 is annotated as a pseudogene. The CDR3 extends over 15 amino acids. The CDR3 loop is CASSKTGEMGYEQYF. For the CDR3, the DNA is TGTGCCAGCAGCAAAACGGGAGAGATGGGATACGAGCAGTACTTC.

The rearrangement links TRBV6-6 to TRBJ1-2; D gene uncertain. The germline V and J ends were trimmed by 3 bases and 0 bases, with 11 bases remaining between them. From germline, CDR1 is MNHNY and CDR2 SVGAGI (reference sequence). CDR3 length: 15 residues. The CDR3 loop reads CASSYVTPSNYGYTF. Here the CDR3 DNA reads TGTGCCAGCAGTTATGTGACACCTTCTAACTATGGCTACACCTTC.

The chain links TRBV9 to TRBJ1-2; 12 nucleotides align to TRBD1. CDR1 is SGDLS and CDR2 is YYNGEE in the germline V gene. This CDR3 has 19 amino acids. Trimming cost V 2 bases and J 1 base; bases outside gene matches: 12. As DNA, the CDR3 is TGTGCCAGCAGCGTTTGGGGACAGGGGGCGGAAGTTATTAACTATGGCTACACCTTC. This codes for CASSVWGQGAEVINYGYTF. Full variable domain (outside the CDR3, taken from reference TRBV9 and TRBJ1-2): DSGVTQTPKHLITATGQRVTLRCSPRSGDLSVYWYQQSLDQGLQFLIQYYNGEERAKGNILERFSAQQFPDLHSELNLSSLELGDSALYFCASSVWGQGAEVINYGYTFGSGTRLTVV.

V and J are TRBV2 and TRBJ1-6; no clear D. The germline CDR1 and CDR2 sequences are SNHLY and FYNNEI. V was shortened by 7 bases and J by 0 bases, with 7 bases between the two germline ends. This CDR3 region has 14 residues. The CDR3 protein is CASTVSSYNSPLHF. The CDR3 DNA sequence: TGTGCCAGCACGGTGAGCTCCTATAATTCACCCCTCCACTTT.

The chain links TRBV7-9 to TRBJ1-1; tentative D call: TRBD1 (5 bases). Germline V gene sequence: CDR1 SEHNR, CDR2 FQNEAQ (reference sequence). V lost 1 base and J 5 bases, leaving 14 bases between the germline ends. This CDR3 has 15 residues. The CDR3 DNA reads as TGTGCCAGCAGCTTAGACTGGGGCCTCGGGACTGAAGCTTTCTTT. Translated, it gives CASSLDWGLGTEAFF.

This CDR3 is CASSPDFERYTF. The CDR3 nucleotides are TGTGCCAGCTCACCAGACTTCGAGCGCTACACCTTC. The J gene is TRBJ1-2, the V gene TRBV18; D remains ambiguous. V lost 2 bases, J lost 9 bases, and 10 bases lay in between. CDR1 and CDR2 from the germline V gene are KGHSH and LQKENI. CDR3 length equals 12 residues.

The CDR3 DNA follows: TGTGCCATCAGTGCGGGGTTTAGCAATCAGCCCCAGCATTTT. Translation: CAISAGFSNQPQHF. The chain has TRBV10-3 and TRBJ1-5; D is ambiguous. CDR1 and CDR2 (germline): ENHRY, SYGVKD. The CDR3 totals 14 residues. With 4 bases removed from V and 0 bases from J, the gap between germline ends came to 7 bases.

The CDR3 bases are TGTGCCAGCAGCTCCGGACTGACCTACACAGATACGCAGTATTTT. This sequence encodes CASSSGLTYTDTQYF. The V gene is TRBV5-6, the J gene TRBJ2-3; TRBD2 might be the D (5 bases). V lost 3 bases, J lost 2 bases, and 13 bases lay in between. Germline CDR1 and CDR2: SGHDT and YYEEEE. The CDR3 runs 15 residues.

The gene calls are TRBV5-4 and TRBJ1-2; 12 positions agree with TRBD1. Germline V gene lookup returns CDR1 SGHNT and CDR2 YYREEE (reference sequence). The CDR3 has 18 amino acids. The J segment lost 4 bases and the V segment lost 3 bases, leaving 13 bases of the junction unmatched. CDR3 loop: CASSSGGQGARLIYGYTF. CDR3 in DNA: TGTGCCAGCAGCTCGGGGGGACAGGGGGCACGGCTGATCTATGGCTACACCTTC.

This clone has just a few counts. The rearrangement links TRBV7-8 to TRBJ1-2; D not resolved. Germline CDR1 SGHVS, CDR2 FQNEAQ. The CDR3 loop spans 13 amino acids. V shed 1 base and J shed 8 bases, with 11 bases lying between them. CDR3 amino acids: CASSLGSGYGYTF. In DNA form, the CDR3 reads TGTGCCAGCAGCTTAGGATCGGGGTACGGCTACACCTTC.

The rearrangement joins TRBV6-5 to TRBJ1-1, with D possibly TRBD1 on 5 matching bases. Per the germline V gene, CDR1 is MNHEY and CDR2 is SVGAGI. The CDR3 is 15 amino acids. Trimming stripped 0 bases from V and 6 bases from J, with 14 bases between. DNA of the CDR3: TGTGCCAGCAGTTACTCGCGCCAAATGGGGCCTGAAGCTTTCTTT. It codes for CASSYSRQMGPEAFF.